This TCR beta chain was captured by sequencing in a study of T cell responses to AZD1222 COVID-19 vaccine. Sequencing was performed with immunoSEQ multiplex PCR; in TCRdb, only in-frame clones are kept and a portion is missing. The sample lists 95,000 to 150,000 clones, roughly 84% occurring once. The length of the CDR3 is 16 residues. V dropped 5 bases and J dropped 8 bases, with 21 bases sitting between them. Looked up from germline, CDR1 is SGHAT and CDR2 is FQNNGV. This clonotype was sampled from an adult in good health. The sequencing used peripheral blood, collected on day 0 of AZD1222 vaccination. This chain joins TRBV11-2 and TRBJ1-4; tentative D call: TRBD1 (5 bases). The CDR3 is CASSKGPQGLWEKLFF. In DNA, the CDR3 is TGTGCCAGCAGCAAAGGACCCCAGGGTCTTTGGGAAAAACTGTTTTTT.